The clone carrying this T cell receptor (beta chain) was detected once. Its antigen is unknown. This specimen belongs to a study of T cell clones after liver transplantation. Whole-study context: A pre-transplant mixed lymphocyte reaction with TCRbeta sequencing defined graft-donor-reactive clones followed in post-transplant blood. Blood was drawn pre-transplant, before withdrawal, and after full or failed withdrawal. Findings and caveats of the study: A larger donor-reactive than third-party decline suggested partial antigen-specific deletion. The donor-reactive repertoire was only partly measurable in a couple of subjects, lacking donor cells.

The CDR3 is 14 residues long. Germline V gene data show CDR1 as SGHTA and CDR2 as FQGNSA. Trimming removed 0 bases at V and 4 bases at J, with 10 bases between. Clones were sequenced by immunoSEQ multiplex PCR, and TCRdb holds only the in-frame ones, with some missing. The profile shows roughly 100,000 clones, about 86% of them singletons. The receptor comes from a human patient who received a liver transplant. Among the T cells, some may be from the graft donor. The chain has TRBV7-2 and TRBJ2-7; D could derive from TRBD1 or TRBD2 (6 bases each). The specimen was CD4+ T cells from blood, collected around 44 months after liver transplant. The DNA of the CDR3 is TGTGCCAGCAGCTTAGCCGGGGGCGGGTACGAGCAGTACTTC. Translating gives CASSLAGGGYEQYF. Based on the CDR3 plus reference TRBV7-2 and TRBJ2-7, the full variable domain is GAGVSQSPSNKVTEKGKDVELRCDPISGHTALYWYRQSLGQGLEFLIYFQGNSAPDKSGLPSDRFSAERTGGSVSTLTIQRTQQEDSAVYLCASSLAGGGYEQYFGPGTRLTVT.